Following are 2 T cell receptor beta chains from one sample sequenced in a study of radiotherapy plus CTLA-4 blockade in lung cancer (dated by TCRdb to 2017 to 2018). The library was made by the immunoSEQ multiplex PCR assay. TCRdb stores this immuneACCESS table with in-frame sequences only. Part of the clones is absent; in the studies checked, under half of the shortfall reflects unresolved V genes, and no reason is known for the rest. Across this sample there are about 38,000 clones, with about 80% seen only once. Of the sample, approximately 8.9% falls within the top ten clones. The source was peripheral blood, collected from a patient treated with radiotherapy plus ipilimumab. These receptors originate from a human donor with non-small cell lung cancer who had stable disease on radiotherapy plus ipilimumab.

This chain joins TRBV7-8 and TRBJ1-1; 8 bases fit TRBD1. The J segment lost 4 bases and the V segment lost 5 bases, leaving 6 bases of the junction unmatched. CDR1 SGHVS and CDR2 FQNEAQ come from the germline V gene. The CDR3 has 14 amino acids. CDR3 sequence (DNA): TGTGCCAGCAGCAAATACAGGGGGGGCACTGAAGCTTTCTTT. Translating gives CASSKYRGGTEAFF.

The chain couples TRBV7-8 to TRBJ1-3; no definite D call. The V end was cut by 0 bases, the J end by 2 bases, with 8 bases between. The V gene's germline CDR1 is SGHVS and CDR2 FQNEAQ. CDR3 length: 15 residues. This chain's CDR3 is CASSLATSTGNTIYF. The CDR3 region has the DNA TGTGCCAGCAGCTTAGCGACATCCACTGGAAACACCATATATTTT. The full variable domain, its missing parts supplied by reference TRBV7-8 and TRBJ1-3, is GAGVSQSPRYKVAKRGQDVALRCDPISGHVSLFWYQQALGQGPEFLTYFQNEAQLDKSGLPSDRFFAERPEGSVSTLKIQRTQQEDSAVYLCASSLATSTGNTIYFGEGSWLTVV.